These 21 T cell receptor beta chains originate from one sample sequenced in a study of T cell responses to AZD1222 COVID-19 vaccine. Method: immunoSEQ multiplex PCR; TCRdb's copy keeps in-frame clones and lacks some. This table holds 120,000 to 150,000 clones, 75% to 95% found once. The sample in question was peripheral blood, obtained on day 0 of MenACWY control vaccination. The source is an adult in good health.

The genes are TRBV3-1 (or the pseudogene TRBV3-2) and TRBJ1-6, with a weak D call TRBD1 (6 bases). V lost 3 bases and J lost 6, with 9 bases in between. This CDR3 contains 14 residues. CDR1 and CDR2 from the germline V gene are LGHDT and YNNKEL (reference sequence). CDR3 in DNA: TGTGCCAGCAGCCAGGAAGGGGGTAATTCACCCCTCCACTTT. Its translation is CASSQEGGNSPLHF.

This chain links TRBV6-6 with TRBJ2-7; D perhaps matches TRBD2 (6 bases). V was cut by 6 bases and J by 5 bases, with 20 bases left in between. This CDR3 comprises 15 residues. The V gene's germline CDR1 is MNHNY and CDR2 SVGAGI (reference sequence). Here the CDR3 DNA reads TGTGCCAGCAGGCCCAGCCGGGACTCCAAGGACGAGCAGTACTTC. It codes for CASRPSRDSKDEQYF.

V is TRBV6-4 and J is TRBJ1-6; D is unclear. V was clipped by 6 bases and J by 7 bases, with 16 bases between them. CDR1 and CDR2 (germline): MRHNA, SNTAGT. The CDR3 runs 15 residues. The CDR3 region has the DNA TGTGCCAGCAGCGAAACAGCCAGTATCAATTCACCCCTCCACTTT. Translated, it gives CASSETASINSPLHF.

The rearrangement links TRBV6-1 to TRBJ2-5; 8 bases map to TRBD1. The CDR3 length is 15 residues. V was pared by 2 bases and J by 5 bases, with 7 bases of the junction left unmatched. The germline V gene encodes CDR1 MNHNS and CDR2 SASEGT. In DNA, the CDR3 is TGTGCCAGCAGTGAAAGGGCAGGGGGCGCCGAGACCCAGTACTTC. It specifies CASSERAGGAETQYF.

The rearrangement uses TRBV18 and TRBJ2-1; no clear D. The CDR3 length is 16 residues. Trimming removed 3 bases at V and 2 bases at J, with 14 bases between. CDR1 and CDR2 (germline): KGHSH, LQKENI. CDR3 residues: CASSPWSVQTYNEQFF. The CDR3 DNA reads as TGTGCCAGCTCACCTTGGTCTGTACAGACCTACAATGAGCAGTTCTTC.

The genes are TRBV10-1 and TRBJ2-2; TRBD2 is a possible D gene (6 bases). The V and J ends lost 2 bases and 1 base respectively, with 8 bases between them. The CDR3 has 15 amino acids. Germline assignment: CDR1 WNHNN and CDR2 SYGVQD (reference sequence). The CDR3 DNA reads TGCGCCAGCAGTGAGACTAGCCGGAACACCGGGGAGCTGTTTTTT. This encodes CASSETSRNTGELFF.

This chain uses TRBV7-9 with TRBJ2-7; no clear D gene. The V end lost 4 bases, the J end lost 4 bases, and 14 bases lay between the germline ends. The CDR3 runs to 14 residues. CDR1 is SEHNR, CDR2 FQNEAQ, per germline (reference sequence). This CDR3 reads CASSSGLFPYEQYF. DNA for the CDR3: TGTGCCAGCAGCTCGGGTCTATTTCCGTACGAGCAGTACTTC.

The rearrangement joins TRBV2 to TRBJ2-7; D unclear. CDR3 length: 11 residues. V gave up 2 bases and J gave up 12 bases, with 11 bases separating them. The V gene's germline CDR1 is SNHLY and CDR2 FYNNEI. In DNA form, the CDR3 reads TGTGCCAGCAGTGAACAGGCAGGTCGGTACTTC. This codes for CASSEQAGRYF.

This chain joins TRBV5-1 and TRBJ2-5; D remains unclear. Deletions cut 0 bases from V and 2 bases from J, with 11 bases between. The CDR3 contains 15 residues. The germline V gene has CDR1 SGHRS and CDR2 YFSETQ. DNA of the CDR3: TGCGCCAGCAGCTTGGATCTCGGCAGTCAAGAGACCCAGTACTTC. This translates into CASSLDLGSQETQYF. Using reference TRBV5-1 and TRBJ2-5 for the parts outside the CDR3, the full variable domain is KAGVTQTPRYLIKTRGQQVTLSCSPISGHRSVSWYQQTPGQGLQFLFEYFSETQRNKGNFPGRFSGRQFSNSRSEMNVSTLELGDSALYLCASSLDLGSQETQYFGPGTRLLVL.

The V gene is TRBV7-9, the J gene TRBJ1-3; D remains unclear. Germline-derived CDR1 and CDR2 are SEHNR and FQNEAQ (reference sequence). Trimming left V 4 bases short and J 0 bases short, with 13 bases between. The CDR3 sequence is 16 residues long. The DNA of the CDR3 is TGTGCCAGCAGCTCCAGCAGGAACCCCTCTGGAAACACCATATATTTT. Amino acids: CASSSSRNPSGNTIYF.

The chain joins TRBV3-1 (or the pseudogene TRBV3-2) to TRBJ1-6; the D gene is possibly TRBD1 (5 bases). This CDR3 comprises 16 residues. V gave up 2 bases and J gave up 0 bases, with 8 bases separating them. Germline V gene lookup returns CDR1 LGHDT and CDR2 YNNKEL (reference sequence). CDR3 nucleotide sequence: TGTGCCAGCAGCCAACAGGACAACTCCTATAATTCACCCCTCCACTTT. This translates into CASSQQDNSYNSPLHF.

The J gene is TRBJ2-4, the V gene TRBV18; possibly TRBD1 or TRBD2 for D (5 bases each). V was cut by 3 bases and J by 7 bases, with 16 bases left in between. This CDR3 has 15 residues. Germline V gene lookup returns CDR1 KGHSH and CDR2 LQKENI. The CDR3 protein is CASSPGAPRVNIQYF. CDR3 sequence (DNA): TGTGCCAGCTCACCCGGGGCACCTAGGGTGAACATTCAGTACTTC.

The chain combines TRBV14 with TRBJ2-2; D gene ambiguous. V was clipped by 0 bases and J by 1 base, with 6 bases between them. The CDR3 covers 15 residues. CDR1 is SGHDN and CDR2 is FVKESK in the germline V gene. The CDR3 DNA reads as TGTGCCAGCAGCCAAGAACTCGGGAACACCGGGGAGCTGTTTTTT. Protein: CASSQELGNTGELFF.

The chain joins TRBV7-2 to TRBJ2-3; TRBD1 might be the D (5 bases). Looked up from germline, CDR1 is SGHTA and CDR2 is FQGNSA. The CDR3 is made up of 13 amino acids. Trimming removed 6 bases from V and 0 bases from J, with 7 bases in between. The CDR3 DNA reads TGTGCCAGCAGGAAGGGGAGCACAGATACGCAGTATTTT. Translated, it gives CASRKGSTDTQYF.

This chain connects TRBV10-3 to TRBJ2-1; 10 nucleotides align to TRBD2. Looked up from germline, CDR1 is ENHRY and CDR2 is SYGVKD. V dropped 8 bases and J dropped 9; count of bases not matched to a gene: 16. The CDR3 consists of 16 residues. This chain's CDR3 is CAIGLGAGGPNSEQFF. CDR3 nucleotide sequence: TGTGCCATCGGTCTTGGAGCGGGAGGGCCGAATAGTGAGCAGTTCTTC.

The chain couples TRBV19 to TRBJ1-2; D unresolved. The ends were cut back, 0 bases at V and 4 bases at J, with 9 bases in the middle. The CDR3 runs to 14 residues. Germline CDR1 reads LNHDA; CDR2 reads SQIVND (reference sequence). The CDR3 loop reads CASSIESAAYGYTF. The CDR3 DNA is TGTGCCAGTAGTATAGAATCCGCGGCCTATGGCTACACCTTC.

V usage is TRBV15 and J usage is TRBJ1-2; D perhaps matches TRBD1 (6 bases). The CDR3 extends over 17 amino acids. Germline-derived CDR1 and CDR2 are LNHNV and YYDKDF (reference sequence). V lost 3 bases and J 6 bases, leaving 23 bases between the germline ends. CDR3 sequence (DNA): TGTGCCACCAGCAGGTTACTCACAGGGAGGTCAGCGGATGGCTACACCTTC. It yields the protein CATSRLLTGRSADGYTF.

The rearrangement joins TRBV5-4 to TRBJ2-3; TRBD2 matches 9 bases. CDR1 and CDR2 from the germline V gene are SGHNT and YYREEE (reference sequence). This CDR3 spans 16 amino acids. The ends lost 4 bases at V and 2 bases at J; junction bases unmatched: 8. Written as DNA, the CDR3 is TGTGCCAGCAGCACTCGACTAGCGGAGAACACAGATACGCAGTATTTT. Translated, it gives CASSTRLAENTDTQYF.

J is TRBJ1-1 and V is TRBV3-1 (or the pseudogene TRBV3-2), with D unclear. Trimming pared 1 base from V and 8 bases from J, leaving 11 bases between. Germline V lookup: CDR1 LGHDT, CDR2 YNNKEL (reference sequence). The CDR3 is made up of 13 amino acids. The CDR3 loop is CASSQGRAGEAFF. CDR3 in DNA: TGTGCCAGCAGCCAAGGTCGGGCAGGAGAAGCTTTCTTT.

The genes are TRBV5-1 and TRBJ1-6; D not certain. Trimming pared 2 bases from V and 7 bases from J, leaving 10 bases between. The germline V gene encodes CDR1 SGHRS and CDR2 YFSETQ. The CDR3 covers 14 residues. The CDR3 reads CASSLDSRNSPLHF. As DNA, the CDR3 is TGCGCCAGCAGCTTAGACTCGAGAAATTCACCCCTCCACTTT. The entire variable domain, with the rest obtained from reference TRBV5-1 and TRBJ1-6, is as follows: KAGVTQTPRYLIKTRGQQVTLSCSPISGHRSVSWYQQTPGQGLQFLFEYFSETQRNKGNFPGRFSGRQFSNSRSEMNVSTLELGDSALYLCASSLDSRNSPLHFGNGTRLTVT.

CDR3 sequence: CASSESQGGGGYTF. The CDR3 DNA reads as TGTGCCAGCAGTGAAAGTCAGGGCGGTGGTGGCTACACCTTC. J is TRBJ1-2 and V is TRBV6-1, with D possibly matching TRBD1 (5 bases). V lost 2 bases and J lost 7, with 14 bases in between. The germline gives CDR1 MNHNS, CDR2 SASEGT. The CDR3 covers 14 residues.